The 25 T cell receptor beta chains given below trace back to one sample, sequenced in a study of identical twins (dated by TCRdb to about 2016). Libraries came from 5' RACE. Sequencer: Illumina HiSeq 2000. The public reads were run again by TCRdb, first through fastp at Q25 and then through MiXCR, and only productive beta chains were kept. Rows are combined by CDR3 protein, so each entry shows the most common genes and DNA. This sample holds hundreds of thousands of distinct CDR3 sequences; 6.5% to 9% were observed only once. Roughly 5.4% of the sample is held by the ten biggest clonotypes. This same sample was also taken into another study, of yellow fever vaccine responses in identical twins.

The sequenced sample was CD8+ T cells sorted from blood. The receptors originated from a woman aged 18 to 35 in good health.

This clonotype was seen at least ten times. V gene TRBV20-1 combines with J gene TRBJ1-1, with D uncertain. The CDR3 is 15 residues long. Germline loops: CDR1 DFQATT, CDR2 SNEGSKA (reference sequence). Trimming removed 1 base from V and 0 bases from J, with 12 bases in between. The CDR3 sequence: CSARGIETMNTEAFF. In nucleotides, the CDR3 is TGCAGTGCTAGAGGGATCGAGACCATGAACACTGAAGCTTTCTTT.

This clonotype was seen a handful of times. CDR3 in DNA: TGTGCCAGCAGTCGTGTGTACAGGACGATCTCGGCCCAGCATTTT. Its translation is CASSRVYRTISAQHF. The rearrangement uses TRBV7-8 and TRBJ1-5; tentatively, D is TRBD1 (5 bases). Trimming stripped 6 bases from V and 11 bases from J, with 23 bases between. Germline values: CDR1 SGHVS, CDR2 FQNEAQ. This CDR3 region has 15 residues.

This clonotype was seen ten or more times. The chain combines TRBV12-3 or TRBV12-4 with TRBJ2-3; D remains ambiguous. V was shortened by 6 bases and J by 5 bases, with 9 bases between the two germline ends. This CDR3 has 12 amino acids. CDR3 sequence: CASSPWRDTQYF. In DNA form, the CDR3 reads TGTGCCAGCAGCCCCTGGAGAGATACGCAGTATTTT.

J is TRBJ1-5 and V is TRBV12-3 or TRBV12-4; D ambiguous. CDR3 length: 12 amino acids. V was pared by 5 bases and J by 5 bases, with 7 bases between. The CDR3 protein is CASSPDDQPQHF. CDR3 DNA: TGTGCCAGCAGTCCCGACGATCAGCCCCAGCATTTT.

Only a few counts were recorded for this clonotype. The genes are TRBV7-9 and TRBJ2-2; 12 nucleotides line up with TRBD2. Unmatched junction bases numbered 8, after V lost 11 bases and J lost 1 base. Germline V lookup: CDR1 SEHNR, CDR2 FQNEAQ (reference sequence). The CDR3 runs 16 residues. CDR3 in DNA: TGTGCCGGCCGACTAGCGGGAGTAGGGAACACCGGGGAGCTGTTTTTT. Its protein is CAGRLAGVGNTGELFF. The complete variable domain, with remaining parts taken from reference TRBV7-9 and TRBJ2-2, reads DTGVSQNPRHKITKRGQNVTFRCDPISEHNRLYWYRQTLGQGPEFLTYFQNEAQLEKSRLLSDRFSAERPKGSFSTLEIQRTEQGDSAMYLCAGRLAGVGNTGELFFGEGSRLTVL.

At least ten counts were recorded for this clonotype. This chain connects TRBV10-3 to TRBJ2-1; D unresolved. CDR1 and CDR2 from the germline V gene are ENHRY and SYGVKD. The CDR3 is 14 residues long. V was trimmed by 2 bases and J by 0 bases, leaving 5 bases between them. The CDR3 is CAISEPGSYNEQFF. The CDR3, as DNA: TGTGCCATCAGTGAGCCGGGCTCCTACAATGAGCAGTTCTTC.

This clonotype has a count of ten or more. The chain recombines TRBV12-3 or TRBV12-4 with TRBJ1-6; D is undetermined. This CDR3 spans 14 amino acids. V was trimmed by 7 bases and J by 4 bases, leaving 11 bases between them. In nucleotides, the CDR3 is TGTGCCAGCACCTCGCGGGGATATAATTCACCCCTCCACTTT. Translated, it gives CASTSRGYNSPLHF.

The chain is built from TRBV19 and TRBJ2-1, with D possibly being TRBD1 (5 bases). Between the trimmed V and J ends, which lost 4 bases and 7 bases, there was a span of 11 bases. The CDR3 sequence is 13 residues long. CDR1 LNHDA and CDR2 SQIVND come from the germline V gene (reference sequence). The CDR3 loop is CASSRSGWNEQFF. The CDR3 nucleotides read TGTGCCAGTAGTAGGTCAGGGTGGAATGAGCAGTTCTTC.

This clonotype was observed a handful of times. CDR3 sequence reads: CASSPSRGLGETQYF. DNA for the CDR3: TGTGCCAGCAGCCCTTCTAGAGGATTGGGAGAGACCCAGTACTTC. The chain carries TRBV3-1 and TRBJ2-5, with D uncertain. This CDR3 contains 15 residues. Trimming cost V 4 bases and J 4 bases, with 16 bases left between them. CDR1 is LGHDT, CDR2 YNNKEL, per germline (reference sequence).

V and J are TRBV7-6 and TRBJ2-7, with TRBD2 matching over 13 bases. V lost 5 bases to trimming and J lost 6 bases; unmatched junction nucleotides: 13. The CDR3 is made up of 17 amino acids. In germline, CDR1 is SGHVS, CDR2 FNYEAQ. The CDR3 protein is CASSHPAGTSGRGEQYF. As DNA, the CDR3 is TGTGCCAGCAGCCACCCGGCGGGCACTAGCGGGAGGGGCGAGCAGTACTTC.

The chain combines TRBV11-2 with TRBJ2-7; tentative D call: TRBD1 (5 bases). Trimming cost V 1 base and J 3 bases, with 7 bases left between them. The germline V gene encodes CDR1 SGHAT and CDR2 FQNNGV. The CDR3 spans 13 residues. CDR3 DNA: TGTGCCAGCAGCTTAGGACAGATCTACGAGCAGTACGTC. Protein sequence: CASSLGQIYEQYV.

At least ten counts were recorded for this clonotype. The chain has TRBV7-9 and TRBJ2-2, with 7 positions matching TRBD2. The V and J ends lost 2 bases and 2 bases, in that order; junction bases with no gene match: 5. Looked up from germline, CDR1 is SEHNR and CDR2 is FQNEAQ (reference sequence). The CDR3 totals 16 residues. As DNA, the CDR3 is TGTGCCAGCAGCTTATCGGCTAGCGGCAACACCGGGGAGCTGTTTTTT. Protein product: CASSLSASGNTGELFF.

This clonotype was seen repeatedly, ten times or more. V is TRBV28 and J is TRBJ1-2; the D is unclear. The CDR3 spans 16 residues. The germline V gene encodes CDR1 MDHEN and CDR2 SYDVKM. The V and J ends lost 4 bases and 6 bases respectively, with 21 bases between them. CDR3 sequence reads: CASSSRGTVSHNGYTF. CDR3 in DNA: TGTGCCAGCAGTTCCCGCGGCACCGTCAGCCATAATGGCTACACCTTC.

This clonotype was seen repeatedly, ten times or more. This chain joins TRBV4-1 and TRBJ1-2; 8 bases are shared with TRBD1. Germline assignment: CDR1 MGHRA and CDR2 YSYEKL. This CDR3 has 13 residues. With 4 bases clipped from V and 6 bases from J, the junction kept 4 bases outside the gene matches. CDR3 nucleotides: TGCGCCAGCAGCCCAGGACAGGGCCATGGCTACACCTTC. It is translated as CASSPGQGHGYTF.

The CDR3 bases are TGCAGTGCCCTGGCAAGAGCGGGGGACACCATATATTTT. Its translation is CSALARAGDTIYF. This chain uses TRBV20-1 with TRBJ1-3; maybe TRBD1 (5 bases). V was clipped by 6 bases and J by 8 bases, with 17 bases between them. The length of the CDR3 is 13 residues. In germline, CDR1 is DFQATT, CDR2 SNEGSKA (reference sequence).

The J gene is TRBJ2-7, the V gene TRBV15, with 7 bases lining up with TRBD1. The CDR3 totals 16 residues. Unmatched junction bases numbered 6, after V lost 0 bases and J lost 1 base. The germline CDR1 and CDR2 sequences are LNHNV and YYDKDF (reference sequence). CDR3 protein: CATSRDFGTASYEQYF. CDR3 in DNA: TGTGCCACCAGCAGAGATTTTGGGACAGCGTCCTACGAGCAGTACTTC.

Here the CDR3 reads CASSEPSSSSGSSYNEQFF. CDR3 DNA sequence: TGTGCCAGCAGTGAGCCCTCATCGAGTTCGGGTAGCTCCTACAATGAGCAGTTCTTC. The V call is TRBV6-1, the J call TRBJ2-1, with D hard to call. Per the germline V gene, CDR1 is MNHNS and CDR2 is SASEGT. V was clipped by 3 bases and J by 0 bases, with 21 bases between them. The CDR3 has 19 amino acids.

This chain connects TRBV7-9 to TRBJ2-7, with D tentatively TRBD1 (6 bases). There are 13 residues in the CDR3. The germline V gene has CDR1 SEHNR and CDR2 FQNEAQ (reference sequence). The V end was cut by 2 bases, the J end by 4 bases, with 9 bases between. CDR3 protein: CASSLTGRYEQYV. The CDR3 DNA is TGTGCCAGCAGCTTAACAGGGAGATACGAGCAGTACGTC.

The table lists this clonotype with a few counts. The gene calls are TRBV12-3 or TRBV12-4 and TRBJ1-2; D is undetermined. The V end lost 7 bases, the J end lost 5 bases, and 20 bases lay between the germline ends. CDR3 length: 15 amino acids. CDR3 nucleotide sequence: TGTGCCAGCACCGGTTTTGCGAAGGGAGGGTATGGCTACACCTTC. Encoded protein: CASTGFAKGGYGYTF.

The chain combines TRBV2 with TRBJ2-1; D perhaps matches TRBD1 (5 bases). The CDR3 has 14 residues. Deletions cut 5 bases from V and 6 bases from J, with 14 bases between. Germline V lookup: CDR1 SNHLY, CDR2 FYNNEI. CDR3 DNA: TGTGCCAGCAGTCCTCAGGGTCAGGGCAATGAGCAGTTCTTC. This gives the protein CASSPQGQGNEQFF.

The J gene is TRBJ2-3, the V gene TRBV7-9, with TRBD1 identical over 11 bases. CDR1 and CDR2 (germline): SEHNR, FQNEAQ (reference sequence). This CDR3 has 16 amino acids. V lost 5 bases and J lost 5; bases outside the gene matches: 9. CDR3 sequence: CASSGTGTGGGDTQYF. In nucleotides, the CDR3 is TGTGCCAGCAGCGGGACCGGGACAGGGGGAGGAGATACGCAGTATTTT.

The CDR3 spells CASSGRTGGKTDTQYF. The CDR3 nucleotides are TGTGCCAGCAGCGGACGGACAGGGGGAAAGACAGATACGCAGTATTTT. V gene TRBV7-6 combines with J gene TRBJ2-3; 10 nucleotides line up with TRBD1. J lost 3 bases, V lost 5 bases, and 8 bases had no gene match. Germline loops: CDR1 SGHVS, CDR2 FNYEAQ. The CDR3 is made up of 16 amino acids.

V usage is TRBV6-2 or TRBV6-3 and J usage is TRBJ1-5; 8 bases fit TRBD1. Germline assignment: CDR1 MNHEY and CDR2 SVGEGT. V was pared by 5 bases and J by 2 bases, with 5 bases of the junction left unmatched. This CDR3 is 15 amino acids long. The CDR3 DNA reads as TGTGCCAGCAGTCAGACAGGGGTAGGCAATCAGCCCCAGCATTTT. This encodes CASSQTGVGNQPQHF.

J is TRBJ2-2 and V is TRBV7-2; D may be TRBD2 (5 bases). V shed 8 bases and J shed 7 bases, with 5 bases lying between them. Germline values: CDR1 SGHTA, CDR2 FQGNSA. This CDR3 has 10 amino acids. DNA of the CDR3: TGTGCCAGCGAGGGCGGGGAGCTGTTTTTT. Protein product: CASEGGELFF.

The rearrangement links TRBV28 to TRBJ2-3, with D uncertain. The CDR3 sequence is 13 residues long. The ends were cut back, 6 bases at V and 0 bases at J, with 7 bases in the middle. Per the germline V gene, CDR1 is MDHEN and CDR2 is SYDVKM. CDR3 sequence reads: CASSYLSTDTQYF. For the CDR3, the DNA is TGTGCCAGCAGCTACCTAAGCACAGATACGCAGTATTTT.